This paragraph reports one T cell receptor beta chain. Its matching antigen is unknown. The authors reverse transcribed all of the isolated RNA, so sequencing captured expressed TCRB transcripts. The method was immunoSEQ multiplex PCR; TCRdb's version includes in-frame clones alone and lacks a portion of them. The sample includes about 390,000 clones, over 9% seen only once; the top ten take 0.55% to 0.75%. CDR3 length: 17 amino acids. V trimming: 2 bases; J trimming: 8 bases; junction bases outside the gene matches: 13. CDR1 and CDR2 from the germline V gene are SGHNT and YYREEE (reference sequence). This entry is derived from a study of beta chain features in type 1 diabetes. Background on the study: Patients were similar to healthy donors in age and gender (as well as in cell yields).

Study-wide points: Diminished insertions and augmented deletions at VDJ junctions characterized type 1 diabetes patients. Naive, central memory and Treg TCRB repertoires seemed to resemble each other more closely in patients than they did in healthy donors. Moderate but significant shortening of TCRB CDR3s was recorded in all four CD4+ subsets from Type 1 diabetes patients. Whether HLA type influences TCRB rearrangement remained unresolved here.

The sample was central memory CD4+ T cells from blood. This sequence was found in a man under 40 with type 1 diabetes. This sequence joins TRBV5-4 and TRBJ1-4; TRBD1 matches 9 bases. CDR3 DNA: TGTGCCAGCAGCTTCGGAGGTCTGGGACAGGGAGGAGAAAAACTGTTTTTT. It encodes CASSFGGLGQGGEKLFF.